The sequence of this T cell receptor (beta chain) was determined in a study of T cell changes during pregnancy in multiple sclerosis. Libraries were prepared by immunoSEQ multiplex PCR; TCRdb keeps only in-frame clonotypes and omits some of them. The profile shows approximately 100,000 clones, approximately 91% of them singletons. This clone was counted between two and nine times. The sample in question was peripheral blood, obtained after pregnancy. This TCR was recovered from a female donor with multiple sclerosis, enrolled in a pregnancy study.

CDR3 sequence (DNA): TGTGCCAGCAGCGCCGGGTATGGCTACACCTTC. Its protein product is CASSAGYGYTF. The rearrangement links TRBV25-1 to TRBJ1-2; no clear D. V gave up 6 bases and J gave up 5 bases, with 7 bases separating them. The CDR3 is 11 residues long. Germline CDR1 is MGHDK and CDR2 is SYGVNS.